Reported below is one T cell receptor beta chain. From germline, CDR1 is SGHRS and CDR2 YFSETQ. CDR3 size: 17 residues. The V and J ends lost 4 bases and 2 bases, in that order; junction bases with no gene match: 13. The TCR library protocol attached unique molecular identifiers to the individual cDNA molecules. Each CDR3 protein is one row after TCRdb ran MiXCR on the 5' RACE reads. The top ten hold 6.5% of the sample, which has some 56,000 distinct CDR3 sequences, about 10% seen once. The data were obtained in a study of early T cells in non-severe SARS-CoV-2 infection. Study as a whole: Chains stayed unpaired after sequencing of bulk RNA from unsorted whole blood.

The TCR was taken from an adult who was a healthcare worker with PCR-confirmed SARS-CoV-2 infection or an uninfected control (not recorded which). Sequenced material: whole blood. The rearrangement uses TRBV5-1 and TRBJ2-3; 7 bases fit TRBD2. The DNA of the CDR3 is TGCGCCAGCAGCGATCCGCAAAGCGGGATTGTCACAGATACGCAGTATTTT. Amino acid sequence: CASSDPQSGIVTDTQYF.